This TCR beta chain was retrieved from a study of shared clonotypes between healthy human individuals. Concerning this clone itself: Its antigen is not known.

Subsets obtained from CD4+ cells comprised CD45RA+ naive and CD45RA-negative memory cells. This CDR3 is 13 amino acids long. With 2 bases removed from V and 7 bases from J, the gap between germline ends came to 9 bases. The V gene's germline CDR1 is KGHSH and CDR2 LQKENI. Study-wide points: An expected dependence of interdonor clonotype sharing on sequencing depth was noted. Memory subsets had estimated richness that was generally smaller than that of naive subsets.

The table came from immunoSEQ multiplex PCR; TCRdb's copy has only in-frame clones and leaves some out. The table lists 2 million to 2.5 million clones, 85% to 95% of them singletons. This receptor was obtained from a young man in good health. Some clones in this sample may be carry-over from other donors' samples. The gene calls are TRBV18 and TRBJ2-1, with D unresolved. Sequenced input: naive CD4+ T cells from PBMCs. The sample's subset: CD45RA+ positively selected. The CDR3 is CASSPSVENEQFF. CDR3 DNA: TGTGCCAGCTCACCATCGGTAGAGAATGAGCAGTTCTTC.